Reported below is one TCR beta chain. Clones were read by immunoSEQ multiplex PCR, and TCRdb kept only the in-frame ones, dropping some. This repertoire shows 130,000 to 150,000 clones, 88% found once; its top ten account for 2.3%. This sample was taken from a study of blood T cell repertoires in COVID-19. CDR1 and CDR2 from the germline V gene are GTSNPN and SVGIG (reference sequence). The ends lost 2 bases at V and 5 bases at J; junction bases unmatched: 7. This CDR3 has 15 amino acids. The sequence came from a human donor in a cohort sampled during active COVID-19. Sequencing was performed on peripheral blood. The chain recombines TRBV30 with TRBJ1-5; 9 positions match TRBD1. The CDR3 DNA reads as TGTGCCTGGAGTACGGGACAGGGATTCTATCAGCCCCAGCATTTT. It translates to CAWSTGQGFYQPQHF.